Below are 24 T cell receptor beta chains sequenced from a single sample in a study of T cell responses to AZD1222 COVID-19 vaccine. Some clones are missing from TCRdb's copy, which holds only in-frame ones; the method was immunoSEQ multiplex PCR. Found here are some 180,000 clones, around 89% of them singletons; the top ten hold around 5.8%. Sequencing used peripheral blood, obtained on day 0 of AZD1222 vaccination. The receptors stem from an adult in good health.

This clone was detected once. The genes are TRBV30 and TRBJ1-6, with 7 bases that match TRBD1. The J segment lost 6 bases and the V segment lost 1 base, leaving 3 bases of the junction unmatched. The CDR3 runs to 14 residues. Germline V gene sequence: CDR1 GTSNPN, CDR2 SVGIG (reference sequence). Written as DNA, the CDR3 is TGTGCCTGGAGTGCCAGACAGGGTAATTCACCCCTCCACTTT. Protein sequence: CAWSARQGNSPLHF.

The chain recombines TRBV19 with TRBJ1-2; 7 nucleotides agree with TRBD1. The length of the CDR3 is 14 residues. The junction had 12 bases not matched to a gene; V was cut back by 6 bases and J by 8 bases. Looked up from germline, CDR1 is LNHDA and CDR2 is SQIVND (reference sequence). CDR3 amino acids: CASRFTGQAYGYTF. For the CDR3, the DNA is TGTGCCAGTAGGTTCACCGGACAGGCGTACGGCTACACCTTC.

A few counts support this clone. The rearrangement links TRBV5-4 to TRBJ2-3; D is unresolved. The CDR3 is 13 residues long. Trimming removed 1 base from V and 6 bases from J, with 9 bases in between. The V gene's germline CDR1 is SGHNT and CDR2 YYREEE (reference sequence). CDR3 nucleotides: TGTGCCAGCAGCTTGCCGCCCGACGATACGCAGTATTTT. Its translation: CASSLPPDDTQYF.

The CDR3 spells CASSGTTNEKLFF. The CDR3 DNA reads as TGCGCCAGCAGTGGGACGACTAATGAAAAACTGTTTTTT. The J gene is TRBJ1-4, the V gene TRBV4-1, with D possibly being TRBD1 (5 bases). With 6 bases removed from V and 2 bases from J, the gap between germline ends came to 7 bases. Germline V lookup: CDR1 MGHRA, CDR2 YSYEKL. The length of the CDR3 is 13 residues.

The chain has TRBV7-6 and TRBJ2-7; TRBD2 might be the D (6 bases). Per the germline V gene, CDR1 is SGHVS and CDR2 is FNYEAQ. Trimming took 5 bases from V and 7 from J, leaving 21 bases between them. The CDR3 length is 15 residues. Here the CDR3 reads CASSPARELWGEQYF. CDR3 nucleotides: TGTGCCAGCAGCCCCGCTCGGGAGCTCTGGGGGGAGCAGTACTTC.

This sequence joins TRBV5-1 and TRBJ2-7, with D perhaps TRBD1 (6 bases). The CDR3 is made up of 14 amino acids. Germline CDR1 SGHRS, CDR2 YFSETQ. The V and J ends lost 6 bases and 2 bases respectively, with 15 bases between them. CDR3: CASTGTGRPYEQYF. CDR3 sequence (DNA): TGCGCCAGCACCGGTACAGGGCGACCCTACGAGCAGTACTTC.

The chain is built from TRBV5-5 and TRBJ1-2; weak D call: TRBD1 (5 bases). The CDR3 extends over 13 amino acids. Between the trimmed V and J ends, which lost 2 bases and 4 bases, there was a span of 9 bases. Germline CDR1 SGHKS, CDR2 YYEKEE (reference sequence). The CDR3 sequence: CASSLRGGYGYTF. The CDR3 DNA follows: TGTGCCAGCAGCTTAAGGGGTGGCTATGGCTACACCTTC.

This chain uses TRBV28 with TRBJ1-1, with TRBD1 as a possible D gene (5 bases). The CDR3 runs 16 residues. Trimming took off 5 bases at V and 0 bases at J, with 16 bases between the two ends. Germline V gives CDR1 MDHEN, CDR2 SYDVKM. CDR3 residues: CASSPPGPGMNTEAFF. In DNA form, the CDR3 reads TGTGCCAGCAGTCCACCAGGGCCAGGTATGAACACTGAAGCTTTCTTT. The whole variable domain, filled in from reference TRBV28 and TRBJ1-1, reads DVKVTQSSRYLVKRTGEKVFLECVQDMDHENMFWYRQDPGLGLRLIYFSYDVKMKEKGDIPEGYSVSREKKERFSLILESASTNQTSMYLCASSPPGPGMNTEAFFGQGTRLTVV.

The V gene is TRBV6-2 or TRBV6-3, the J gene TRBJ2-1; 8 bases match TRBD2. With 4 bases clipped from V and 8 bases from J, the junction kept 13 bases outside the gene matches. Germline V gives CDR1 MNHEY, CDR2 SVGEGT. The CDR3 runs to 16 residues. CDR3 nucleotide sequence: TGTGCCAGCAGTTCACGGGGGGGTCAACGACGGGATGAGCAGTTCTTC. Translated, it gives CASSSRGGQRRDEQFF.

This clone was detected only once. This chain joins TRBV28 and TRBJ1-2; maybe TRBD1 (6 bases). The CDR3 runs 13 residues. Trimming left V 6 bases short and J 4 bases short, with 12 bases between. CDR1 and CDR2 (germline): MDHEN, SYDVKM. CDR3 nucleotides: TGTGCCAGCAGAACAGGGTTACGCTATGGCTACACCTTC. Amino acid sequence: CASRTGLRYGYTF.

The V call is TRBV19, the J call TRBJ2-6, with 7 bases lining up with TRBD2. Germline lookup yields CDR1 LNHDA and CDR2 SQIVND (reference sequence). The CDR3 loop spans 14 amino acids. V lost 10 bases to trimming and J lost 4 bases; unmatched junction nucleotides: 7. CDR3: CATEGGYGANVLTF. In nucleotides, the CDR3 is TGTGCCACCGAGGGAGGGTACGGGGCCAACGTCCTGACTTTC.

CDR3 sequence: CASSVWDDQEQYF. CDR3 DNA: TGTGCCAGCAGCGTCTGGGACGACCAGGAGCAGTACTTC. The V call is TRBV9, the J call TRBJ2-7; D possibly uses TRBD1 or TRBD2 (5 bases each). CDR3 length: 13 amino acids. Germline CDR1 is SGDLS and CDR2 is YYNGEE. V gave up 2 bases and J gave up 7 bases, with 13 bases separating them.

The rearrangement uses TRBV5-1 and TRBJ1-4; no definite D call. The CDR3 has 15 residues. The ends were cut back, 7 bases at V and 0 bases at J, with 13 bases in the middle. Looked up from germline, CDR1 is SGHRS and CDR2 is YFSETQ. As DNA, the CDR3 is TGCGCCAGCTGCCTATCTGGAGCAACTAATGAAAAACTGTTTTTT. Translating it yields CASCLSGATNEKLFF.

V gene TRBV9 combines with J gene TRBJ2-1, with TRBD2 identical over 12 bases. This CDR3 region has 16 residues. Germline CDR1 SGDLS, CDR2 YYNGEE. Trimming at V came to 4 bases and at J to 7 bases, leaving 9 bases not matched to a gene. This chain's CDR3 is CASSSRTSGVRNEQFF. The CDR3 coding sequence is TGTGCCAGCAGCTCGAGGACTAGCGGGGTTCGGAATGAGCAGTTCTTC.

The rearrangement links TRBV3-1 (or the pseudogene TRBV3-2) to TRBJ2-2; a possible D gene is TRBD1 (6 bases). This CDR3 contains 16 residues. Trimming took off 0 bases at V and 0 bases at J, with 8 bases between the two ends. Germline-derived CDR1 and CDR2 are LGHDT and YNNKEL (reference sequence). CDR3 loop: CASSQEQGTNTGELFF. The CDR3 DNA follows: TGTGCCAGCAGCCAAGAACAGGGCACGAACACCGGGGAGCTGTTTTTT.

The CDR3 here is CASSLLDKQGSPLHF. The CDR3 DNA reads as TGTGCCAGCAGCTTATTAGACAAACAAGGATCACCCCTCCACTTT. This chain joins TRBV11-2 and TRBJ1-6; D remains unclear. V lost 2 bases and J lost 10, with 15 bases in between. The germline V gene has CDR1 SGHAT and CDR2 FQNNGV. The CDR3 has 15 residues.

The J gene is TRBJ2-1, the V gene TRBV5-8; 7 bases fit TRBD2. CDR1 is SGHTS, CDR2 YDEGEE, per germline. The CDR3 spans 16 residues. The V gene end was trimmed by 0 bases and the J gene end by 8 bases; junction bases not matched to a gene: 11. DNA of the CDR3: TGTGCCAGCAGCTTGGGGAGCCGCGGGGGTAAGGATGAGCAGTTCTTC. Amino acid sequence: CASSLGSRGGKDEQFF.

J is TRBJ2-7 and V is TRBV14; perhaps TRBD2 as D (6 bases). Trimming took 0 bases from V and 7 from J, leaving 19 bases between them. This CDR3 is 16 amino acids long. Germline CDR1 is SGHDN and CDR2 is FVKESK. This CDR3 reads CASSQDGRAGRREQYF. The CDR3 DNA reads as TGTGCCAGCAGCCAAGATGGGCGAGCGGGCAGGCGGGAGCAGTACTTC.

The rearrangement joins TRBV7-6 to TRBJ2-7; D could derive from TRBD1 or TRBD2 (6 bases each). The CDR3 spans 15 residues. Trimming shortened V by 0 bases and J by 3 bases, and 12 bases separated the two germline ends. Germline V lookup: CDR1 SGHVS, CDR2 FNYEAQ. The CDR3 spells CASSLAGGANYEQYF. CDR3 nucleotides: TGTGCCAGCAGCTTAGCCGGGGGCGCGAACTACGAGCAGTACTTC.

Notes on this clone: Its ends do not fully match the called genes, so a read error is possible. The chain recombines TRBV5-4 with TRBJ2-5, with D possibly matching TRBD2 (6 bases). The CDR3 is made up of 13 amino acids. Germline CDR1 is SGHNT and CDR2 is YYREEE (reference sequence). CDR3 DNA sequence: TGTGCCAGCAGCTTGGACTACTCTAGCGAGTCGCACTTC. It codes for CASSLDYSSESHF.

V is TRBV28 and J is TRBJ1-5, with TRBD1 matching over 12 bases. The CDR3 is 15 amino acids. Germline values: CDR1 MDHEN, CDR2 SYDVKM. With 2 bases clipped from V and 9 bases from J, the junction kept 5 bases outside the gene matches. The CDR3 region has the DNA TGTGCCAGCAGTTTAGGGGACAGGGGGCCTTGGCCCCAGCATTTT. Translating it yields CASSLGDRGPWPQHF.

V gene TRBV10-3 combines with J gene TRBJ1-6; a possible D gene is TRBD1 (6 bases). CDR3 length: 15 residues. With 0 bases removed from V and 11 bases from J, the gap between germline ends came to 14 bases. The V gene's germline CDR1 is ENHRY and CDR2 SYGVKD. The CDR3 region is CAISESFGGLPPLHF. As DNA, the CDR3 is TGTGCCATCAGTGAGTCGTTCGGGGGCCTTCCACCCCTCCACTTT.

This chain uses TRBV2 with TRBJ1-5, with a tentative D call TRBD1 (5 bases). The CDR3 runs to 13 residues. Between the trimmed V and J ends, which lost 0 bases and 7 bases, there was a span of 7 bases. CDR1 and CDR2 from the germline V gene are SNHLY and FYNNEI. The CDR3 spells CASSEARDQPQHF. The CDR3 DNA reads as TGTGCCAGCAGTGAAGCGAGGGACCAGCCCCAGCATTTT.

The rearrangement joins TRBV9 to TRBJ1-3, with 8 bases aligning to TRBD1. V was pared by 3 bases and J by 3 bases, with 11 bases of the junction left unmatched. Germline V gene lookup returns CDR1 SGDLS and CDR2 YYNGEE. CDR3 length equals 17 residues. CDR3 in amino acids: CASSAGGQGLFGNTIYF. DNA for the CDR3: TGTGCCAGCAGCGCGGGAGGACAGGGTCTTTTTGGAAACACCATATATTTT.